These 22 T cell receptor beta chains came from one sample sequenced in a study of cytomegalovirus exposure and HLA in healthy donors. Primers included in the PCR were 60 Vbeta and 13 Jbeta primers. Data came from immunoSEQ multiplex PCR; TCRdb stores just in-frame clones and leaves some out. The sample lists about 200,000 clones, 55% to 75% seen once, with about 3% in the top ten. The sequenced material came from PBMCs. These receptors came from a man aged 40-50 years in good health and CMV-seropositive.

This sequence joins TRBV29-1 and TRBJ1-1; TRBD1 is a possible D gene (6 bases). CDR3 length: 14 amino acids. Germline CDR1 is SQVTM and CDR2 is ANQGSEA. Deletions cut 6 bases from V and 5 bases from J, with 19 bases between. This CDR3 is CSVKRTGSGTEAFF. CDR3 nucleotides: TGCAGCGTAAAAAGAACAGGGTCGGGAACTGAAGCTTTCTTT.

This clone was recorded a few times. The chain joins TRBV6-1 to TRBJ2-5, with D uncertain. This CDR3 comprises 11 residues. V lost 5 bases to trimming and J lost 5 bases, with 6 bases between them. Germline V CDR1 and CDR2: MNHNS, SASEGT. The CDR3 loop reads CASSTGETQYF. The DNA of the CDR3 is TGTGCCAGCAGTACCGGGGAGACCCAGTACTTC.

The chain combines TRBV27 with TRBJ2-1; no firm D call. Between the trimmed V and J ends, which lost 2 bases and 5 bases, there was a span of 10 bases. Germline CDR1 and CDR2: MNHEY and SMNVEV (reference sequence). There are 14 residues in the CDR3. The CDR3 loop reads CASSLVRAHNEQFF. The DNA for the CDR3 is TGTGCCAGCAGTTTAGTCCGAGCCCACAATGAGCAGTTCTTC.

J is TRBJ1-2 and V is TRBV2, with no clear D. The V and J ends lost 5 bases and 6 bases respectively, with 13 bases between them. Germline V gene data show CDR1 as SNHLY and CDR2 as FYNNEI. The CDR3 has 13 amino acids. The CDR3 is CASSKGREDGYTF. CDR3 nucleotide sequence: TGTGCCAGCAGTAAAGGACGGGAAGATGGCTACACCTTC. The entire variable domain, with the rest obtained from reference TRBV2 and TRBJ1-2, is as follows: EPEVTQTPSHQVTQMGQEVILRCVPISNHLYFYWYRQILGQKVEFLVSFYNNEISEKSEIFDDQFSVERPDGSNFTLKIRSTKLEDSAMYFCASSKGREDGYTFGSGTRLTVV.

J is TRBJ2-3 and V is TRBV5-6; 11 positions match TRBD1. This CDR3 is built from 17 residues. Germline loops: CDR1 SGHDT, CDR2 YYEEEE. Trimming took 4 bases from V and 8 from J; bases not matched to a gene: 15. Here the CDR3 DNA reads TGTGCCAGCAGCCCTGATACGGGACAGGGGGATCTTGGTACGCAGTATTTT. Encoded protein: CASSPDTGQGDLGTQYF.

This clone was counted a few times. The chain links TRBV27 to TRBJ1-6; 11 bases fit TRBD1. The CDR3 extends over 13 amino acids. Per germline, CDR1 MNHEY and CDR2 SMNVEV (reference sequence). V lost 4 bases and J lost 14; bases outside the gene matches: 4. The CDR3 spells CASSSGQGAALHF. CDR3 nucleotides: TGTGCCAGCAGTTCTGGACAGGGGGCAGCCCTCCACTTT.

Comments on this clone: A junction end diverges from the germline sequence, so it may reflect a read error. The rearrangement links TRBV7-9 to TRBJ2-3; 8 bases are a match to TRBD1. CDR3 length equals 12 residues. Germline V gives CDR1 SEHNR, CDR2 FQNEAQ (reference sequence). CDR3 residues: CANRLEQGEPVF. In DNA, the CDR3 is TGTGCCAACCGATTGGAACAGGGGGAGCCCGTTTTT.

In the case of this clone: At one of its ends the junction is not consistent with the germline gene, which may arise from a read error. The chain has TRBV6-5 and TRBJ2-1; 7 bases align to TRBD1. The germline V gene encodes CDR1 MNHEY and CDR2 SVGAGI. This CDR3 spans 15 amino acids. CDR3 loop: CASSFPTQGVNGQFF. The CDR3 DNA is TGTGCCAGCAGTTTCCCGACTCAGGGGGTGAATGGGCAGTTCTTC.

CDR3 nucleotide sequence: TGTGCCAGCAGTGAGGGCTGGGACAGGGGGCGAGGGAGTAATGGCTACACCTTC. This sequence encodes CASSEGWDRGRGSNGYTF. The rearrangement links TRBV2 to TRBJ1-2; the match to TRBD1 covers 12 bases. Germline CDR1 and CDR2: SNHLY and FYNNEI. The CDR3 runs to 18 residues. Trimming cost V 3 bases and J 6 bases; bases outside gene matches: 14.

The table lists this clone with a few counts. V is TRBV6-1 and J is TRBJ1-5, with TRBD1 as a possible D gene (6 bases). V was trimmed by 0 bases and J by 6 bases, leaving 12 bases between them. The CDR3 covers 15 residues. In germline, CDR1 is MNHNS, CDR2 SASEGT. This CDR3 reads CASSEARTVPQPQHF. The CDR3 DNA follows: TGTGCCAGCAGTGAAGCAAGGACAGTCCCTCAGCCCCAGCATTTT.

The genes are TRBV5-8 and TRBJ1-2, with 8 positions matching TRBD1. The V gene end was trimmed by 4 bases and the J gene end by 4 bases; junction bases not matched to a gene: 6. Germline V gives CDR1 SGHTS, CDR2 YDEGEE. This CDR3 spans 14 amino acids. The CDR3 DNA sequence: TGTGCCAGCAGCGTATCAGACAGGGGCTATGGCTACACCTTC. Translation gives CASSVSDRGYGYTF.

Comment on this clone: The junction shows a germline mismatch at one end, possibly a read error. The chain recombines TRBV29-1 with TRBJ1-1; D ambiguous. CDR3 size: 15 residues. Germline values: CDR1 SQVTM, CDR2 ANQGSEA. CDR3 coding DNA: TGCAGCGTTGAAGGGTACCGGAGGATGAACACTGAAGTTTTCTTT. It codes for CSVEGYRRMNTEVFF.

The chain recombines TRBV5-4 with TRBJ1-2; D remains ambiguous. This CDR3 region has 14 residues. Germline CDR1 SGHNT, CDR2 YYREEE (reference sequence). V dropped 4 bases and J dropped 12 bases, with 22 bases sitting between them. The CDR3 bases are TGTGCCAGCAGCCCCCCATGGCCGAGGTCTGATAACACCTTC. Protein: CASSPPWPRSDNTF.

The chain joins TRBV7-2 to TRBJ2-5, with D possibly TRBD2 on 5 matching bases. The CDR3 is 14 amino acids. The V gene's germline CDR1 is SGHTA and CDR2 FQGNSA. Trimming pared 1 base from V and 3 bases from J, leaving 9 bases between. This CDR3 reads CASSLVGLEETQYF. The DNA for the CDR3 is TGTGCCAGCAGCTTAGTAGGACTGGAAGAGACCCAGTACTTC. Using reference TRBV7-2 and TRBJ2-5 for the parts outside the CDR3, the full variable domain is GAGVSQSPSNKVTEKGKDVELRCDPISGHTALYWYRQSLGQGLEFLIYFQGNSAPDKSGLPSDRFSAERTGGSVSTLTIQRTQQEDSAVYLCASSLVGLEETQYFGPGTRLLVL.

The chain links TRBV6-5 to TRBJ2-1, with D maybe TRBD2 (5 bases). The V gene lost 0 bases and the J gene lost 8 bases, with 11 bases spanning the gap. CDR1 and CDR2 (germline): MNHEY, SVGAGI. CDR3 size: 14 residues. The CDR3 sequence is CASSYSGGRDEQFF. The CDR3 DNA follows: TGTGCCAGCAGTTACTCCGGCGGGCGCGATGAGCAGTTCTTC.

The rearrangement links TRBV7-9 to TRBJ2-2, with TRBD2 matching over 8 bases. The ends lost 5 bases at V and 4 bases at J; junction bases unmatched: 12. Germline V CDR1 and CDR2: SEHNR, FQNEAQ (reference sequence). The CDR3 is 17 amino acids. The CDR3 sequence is CASSPRSGGRFTGELFF. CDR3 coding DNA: TGTGCCAGCAGCCCTAGGTCTGGCGGGAGGTTCACCGGGGAGCTGTTTTTT.

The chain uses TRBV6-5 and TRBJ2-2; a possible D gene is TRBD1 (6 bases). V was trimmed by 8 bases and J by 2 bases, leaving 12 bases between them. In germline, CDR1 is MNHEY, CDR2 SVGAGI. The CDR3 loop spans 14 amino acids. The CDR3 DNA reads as TGTGCCAGCCGGGGACAAATAAACACCGGGGAGCTGTTTTTT. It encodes CASRGQINTGELFF.

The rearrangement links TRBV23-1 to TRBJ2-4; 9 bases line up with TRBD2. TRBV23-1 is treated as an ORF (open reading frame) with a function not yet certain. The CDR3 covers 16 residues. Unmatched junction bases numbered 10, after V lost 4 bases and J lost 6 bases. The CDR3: CASSLQRGEGGNIQYF. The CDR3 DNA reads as TGCGCCAGCAGTCTACAGCGGGGGGAGGGGGGAAACATTCAGTACTTC.

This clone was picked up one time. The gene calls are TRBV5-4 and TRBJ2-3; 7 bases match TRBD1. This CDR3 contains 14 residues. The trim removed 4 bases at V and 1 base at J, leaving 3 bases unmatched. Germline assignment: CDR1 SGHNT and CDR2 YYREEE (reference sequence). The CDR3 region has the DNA TGTGCCAGCAGCCAGGACAGGCGCACAGATACGCAGTATTTT. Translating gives CASSQDRRTDTQYF.

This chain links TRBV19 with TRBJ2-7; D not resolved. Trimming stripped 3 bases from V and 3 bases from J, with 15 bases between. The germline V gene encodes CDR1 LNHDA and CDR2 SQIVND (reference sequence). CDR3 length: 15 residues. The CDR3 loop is CASSITARFNYEQYF. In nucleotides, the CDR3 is TGTGCCAGTAGTATCACCGCCAGGTTCAACTACGAGCAGTACTTC. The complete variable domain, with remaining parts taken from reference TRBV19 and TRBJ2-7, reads DGGITQSPKYLFRKEGQNVTLSCEQNLNHDAMYWYRQDPGQGLRLIYYSQIVNDFQKGDIAEGYSVSREKKESFPLTVTSAQKNPTAFYLCASSITARFNYEQYFGPGTRLTVT.

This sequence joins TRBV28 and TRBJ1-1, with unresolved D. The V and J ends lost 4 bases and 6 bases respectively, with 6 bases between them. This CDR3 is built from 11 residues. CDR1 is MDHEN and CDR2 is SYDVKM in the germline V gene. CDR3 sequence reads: CASSWRSEAFF. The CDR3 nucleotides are TGTGCCAGCAGTTGGAGGTCTGAAGCTTTCTTT.

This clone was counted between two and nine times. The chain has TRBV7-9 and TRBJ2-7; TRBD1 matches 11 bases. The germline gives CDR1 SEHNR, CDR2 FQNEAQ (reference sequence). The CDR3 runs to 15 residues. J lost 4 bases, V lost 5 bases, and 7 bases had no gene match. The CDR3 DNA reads TGTGCCAGCAGCCCGGAGGACAGGGGGCTTTACGAGCAGTACTTC. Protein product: CASSPEDRGLYEQYF. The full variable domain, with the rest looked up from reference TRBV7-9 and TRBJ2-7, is DTGVSQNPRHKITKRGQNVTFRCDPISEHNRLYWYRQTLGQGPEFLTYFQNEAQLEKSRLLSDRFSAERPKGSFSTLEIQRTEQGDSAMYLCASSPEDRGLYEQYFGPGTRLTVT.